The clone carrying this TCR beta chain is a singleton in its sample. Some clones are missing from TCRdb's copy, which holds only in-frame ones; the method was immunoSEQ multiplex PCR. Here the sample spans around 400,000 clones, 80% to 85% being singletons. These data originate in a study of blood T cell repertoires in COVID-19. V lost 0 bases and J lost 7, with 11 bases in between. CDR1 and CDR2 from the germline V gene are SGHRS and YFSETQ. The CDR3 is made up of 14 amino acids. The clonotype was recovered from a woman aged 45-59 years who had recovered from COVID-19. The sample was PBMCs or T cells enriched from blood (not recorded which). The chain is built from TRBV5-1 and TRBJ2-1, with TRBD1 as a possible D gene (6 bases). DNA for the CDR3: TGCGCCAGCAGCTTGGGGGGGCCAGAAAATGAGCAGTTCTTC. The encoded protein is CASSLGGPENEQFF.